The entry below describes one T cell receptor beta chain. Its antigen remains unidentified. CDR1 MDHEN and CDR2 SYDVKM come from the germline V gene. Trimming removed 6 bases at V and 4 bases at J, with 19 bases between. The length of the CDR3 is 15 residues. These data belong to a study of blood T cells in healthy people across ages. Alongside a J-beta primer mix, a sample-barcoded 5' primer served in a second PCR lasting about 6 to 12 cycles. TCRdb re-derived calls from the 5' RACE reads in MiXCR, one entry per CDR3 protein. The sample shows roughly 700,000 distinct CDR3 sequences, roughly 50% of them seen only once. Study-wide results and limits: Because donor CMV status was unknown, expanded clonotype changes were possibly confounded.

The sequence came from a woman in her fifties or sixties in good health. The sample taken for sequencing was blood. The V call is TRBV28, the J call TRBJ2-7; D might be TRBD2 (6 bases). The CDR3 loop reads CASSRPHGGVYEQYF. The CDR3 DNA reads as TGTGCCAGCAGCCGACCTCATGGAGGGGTTTACGAGCAGTACTTC.